This T cell receptor (beta chain) is drawn from a study of low-dose radiotherapy and immunotherapy resistance in tumors. At the level of the study: Intravenous cyclophosphamide at 200 mg/m2 preceded radiation and immunotherapy by one day, every two weeks.

Time point reported: after trial treatment. Treatment noted: LDRT plus nivolumab, ipilimumab, low-dose cyclophosphamide and aspirin (RACIN trial). Treatment of the donors consisted of nivolumab and ipilimumab (plus aspirin, low-dose cyclophosphamide and low-dose radiotherapy). Advanced solid tumors without tumor-infiltrating lymphocytes were required for inclusion. cDNA synthesis used a TRAV/TRBV-specific primer set for both chains. TCRs were amplified for 15 to 20 PCR cycles with a constant-region primer and V-primer adapter. TCRdb redid the calling of the reads with MiXCR, one entry per CDR3 protein. The sample consists of approximately 100,000 distinct CDR3 sequences, 20% of them appearing once. This clonotype was seen ten or more times. Sequenced here: PBMCs, sampled after low-dose radiotherapy plus immunotherapy. The receptor was isolated from a male donor with prostate cancer.

CDR3 DNA: TGTGCCAGCAGCTTAAACGCGGGGGAGGAAGAGACCCAGTACTTC. As protein: CASSLNAGEEETQYF. The chain couples TRBV7-8 to TRBJ2-5; 7 bases are a match to TRBD2. This CDR3 spans 15 amino acids. The J segment lost 3 bases and the V segment lost 2 bases, leaving 6 bases of the junction unmatched. From germline, CDR1 is SGHVS and CDR2 FQNEAQ. The full variable domain, with the rest looked up from reference TRBV7-8 and TRBJ2-5, is GAGVSQSPRYKVAKRGQDVALRCDPISGHVSLFWYQQALGQGPEFLTYFQNEAQLDKSGLPSDRFFAERPEGSVSTLKIQRTQQEDSAVYLCASSLNAGEEETQYFGPGTRLLVL.